Listed below are T cell receptor beta chains from one sample, sequenced in a study of identical twins. TCRdb ran MiXCR on the 5' RACE reads and lists one entry per CDR3 protein. The table shows roughly 260,000 distinct CDR3 sequences, with about 14% occurring only once. Sequencing was done on a sample of memory (CD45RO+) T cells sorted from blood. The receptor source for this set is a woman aged 18-29 years in good health. Each CDR3 is given with its conserved first and last residue. D genes are given only for firm matches. Clone size is stated in some rows and not others, as once, few, many or a class when expanded.

j_call | v_call | d_call | cdr3_length | clone_size | cdr3_nt | cdr3_aa
TRBJ2-5 | TRBV20-1 | NA | 13 | many | TGCAGTGGAGCCCGAGGGTTGTGGGAGACCCAGTACTTC | CSGARGLWETQYF
TRBJ2-4 | TRBV7-3 | NA | 13 | NA | TGTGCCAGCAGCTTTTCACAGGGCGGTATTCAGTACTTC | CASSFSQGGIQYF
TRBJ2-2 | TRBV7-3 | TRBD2 | 13 | NA | TGTGCCAGCAGGGGCGGGGGTGCCGGGGAGCTGTTTTTT | CASRGGGAGELFF
TRBJ1-1 | TRBV6-5 | NA | 13 | few | TGTGCCAGCAGTTGGAGGGGACCCACTGAAGCTTTCTTT | CASSWRGPTEAFF
TRBJ2-1 | TRBV20-1 | NA | 16 | NA | TGCTGTGCTTCGCTATGGGGGGGGCAGGGGGACAATGAGCAGTTCTTC | CCASLWGGQGDNEQFF
TRBJ2-4 | TRBV20-1 | TRBD2 | 14 | NA | TGCAGTGCAAGCGGGGGGTTGGGAAAAAACATTCAGTACTTC | CSASGGLGKNIQYF
TRBJ2-7 | TRBV13 | TRBD1 | 14 | NA | TGTGCCAGCAGCTTAGGGACAGGGGCTTACGAGCAGTACTTC | CASSLGTGAYEQYF
TRBJ2-3 | TRBV12-3/TRBV12-4 | NA | 14 | NA | TGTGCCAGCAGCTCCGCTCGGCCCCGGGATACGCAGTATTTT | CASSSARPRDTQYF
TRBJ2-3 | TRBV12-3/TRBV12-4 | TRBD1 | 11 | NA | TGTGCCAGCAGTTCGGGACAGGCCGCGTATTTT | CASSSGQAAYF
TRBJ1-1 | TRBV20-1 | NA | 15 | many | TGCAGTGCTAGAGTTCGGGCCAGGTGGAACACTGAAGCTTTCTTT | CSARVRARWNTEAFF
TRBJ2-7 | TRBV6-2/TRBV6-3 | TRBD1 | 14 | NA | TGTGCCAGCAAGCATCCTACAGGGGGCTACGAGCAGTACTTC | CASKHPTGGYEQYF
TRBJ2-7 | TRBV3-1 | TRBD2 | 17 | few | TGTGCCAGCAGCCAAGATTGGGGGACTAGCGGGAGTAACGAGCAGTACTTC | CASSQDWGTSGSNEQYF
TRBJ1-5 | TRBV27 | NA | 13 | NA | TGTGCCAGCAGTCCAGGGCCACGGCAGCCCCAGCATTTT | CASSPGPRQPQHF
TRBJ2-1 | TRBV12-3/TRBV12-4 | NA | 16 | many | TGTGCCAGCAGCCCAGTGTGGGCAATCTCCTACAATGAGCAGTTCTTC | CASSPVWAISYNEQFF
TRBJ1-1 | TRBV15 | TRBD1 | 14 | NA | TGTGCCACCAGCAGGGACAGGGGAAACACTGAAGCTTTCTTT | CATSRDRGNTEAFF
TRBJ2-1 | TRBV20-1 | TRBD2 | 14 | few | TGCAGTGCACTCAGCGGGAGAGATTGGAATGAGCAGTTCTTC | CSALSGRDWNEQFF
TRBJ2-7 | TRBV5-1 | NA | 14 | NA | TGCGCCAGCAGCTTTGACAGCGCCTCCTACGAGCAGTACTTC | CASSFDSASYEQYF
TRBJ2-3 | TRBV6-5 | NA | 14 | NA | TGTGCCAGCAGTTACCAGGGCTCCGGAGATACGCAGTATTTT | CASSYQGSGDTQYF
TRBJ2-7 | TRBV4-1 | TRBD2 | 14 | NA | TGCGCCAGCAGCCAAGCCAGCGGGGTTTACGAGCAGTACTTC | CASSQASGVYEQYF
TRBJ2-1 | TRBV6-2/TRBV6-3 | NA | 14 | medium-sized | TGTGCCAGCAGTTTGCCCGGGGCGGCTAGTGAGCAGTTCTTC | CASSLPGAASEQFF
TRBJ1-1 | TRBV5-1 | NA | 15 | many | TGCGCCAGCAGCTTGTCTATCTTAGGCTCGAACGAAGCTTTCTTT | CASSLSILGSNEAFF
TRBJ1-3 | TRBV7-9 | TRBD1 | 14 | few | TGTGCCAGCAGCCTGGACAGGTCCGGAAACACCATATATTTT | CASSLDRSGNTIYF
TRBJ1-3 | TRBV18 | NA | 16 | few | TGTGCCAGCTCACCCTCGCTAGTTCTCTCTGGAAACACCATATATTTT | CASSPSLVLSGNTIYF
TRBJ2-3 | TRBV12-3/TRBV12-4 | TRBD2 | 14 | many | TGTGCCAGCAGGTCTAGCGGTTCCACAGATACGCAGTATTTT | CASRSSGSTDTQYF
TRBJ2-7 | TRBV5-5 | NA | 15 | NA | TGTGCCAGCAGCTTGGTAGGGACACTATTCTACGAGCAGTACTTC | CASSLVGTLFYEQYF
TRBJ2-2 | TRBV3-1 | NA | 15 | few | TGTGCCAGCAGCCAAAGGCTACAAAACACCGGGGAGCTGTTTTTT | CASSQRLQNTGELFF
TRBJ1-5 | TRBV12-3/TRBV12-4 | TRBD1 | 14 | few | TGTGCCAGCATGGGATCCGGGACAGGGCAGCCCCAGCATTTT | CASMGSGTGQPQHF
TRBJ2-5 | TRBV20-1 | TRBD2 | 13 | NA | TGCAGTGCGGAGGGACTAGATAAAGAGACCCAGTACTTC | CSAEGLDKETQYF
TRBJ2-2 | TRBV7-2 | TRBD1 | 16 | many | TGTGCCAGCAGCGCACGACAGGGGTCGAACACCGGGGAGCTGTTTTTT | CASSARQGSNTGELFF
TRBJ2-1 | TRBV20-1 | NA | 14 | NA | TGCAGTGCTAGTCAGGCTAGCCGGTACAATGAGCAGTTCTTC | CSASQASRYNEQFF
TRBJ2-3 | TRBV7-7 | NA | 16 | NA | TGTGCCAGCAGCTTAGGCGCAGGGGTATGGACAGATACGCAGTATTTT | CASSLGAGVWTDTQYF
TRBJ2-2 | TRBV3-1 | TRBD2 | 17 | few | TGTGCCAGCAGCCAAGATAGCGGGAGTGTGGACACCGGGGAGCTGTTTTTT | CASSQDSGSVDTGELFF
TRBJ2-7 | TRBV7-9 | TRBD1 | 14 | few | TGTGCCAGCAGTTTCGGACAGGGGGCGGGTGAGCAGTACTTC | CASSFGQGAGEQYF
TRBJ2-1 | TRBV19 | TRBD1 | 16 | NA | TGTGCCAGTAGTATAGGGGGGACAGGGGTCTACAATGAGCAGTTCTTC | CASSIGGTGVYNEQFF
TRBJ1-5 | TRBV5-1 | NA | 15 | few | TGCGCCAGCAGGCCTGGGATTTATAGCAATCAGCCCCAGCATTTT | CASRPGIYSNQPQHF
TRBJ2-1 | TRBV20-1 | TRBD2 | 14 | few | TGCAGTGCCTCGACTAGCGGGAAAGGCTATGAGCAGTTCTTC | CSASTSGKGYEQFF
TRBJ1-1 | TRBV6-6 | NA | 12 | NA | TGTGCCACCCAAATCGGGCCCGGGAGGGCTTTCTTT | CATQIGPGRAFF
TRBJ2-1 | TRBV27 | TRBD2 | 14 | NA | TGTGCCAGCAGTAGACAGACCACTAGCGCTGAGCAGTTCTTC | CASSRQTTSAEQFF
TRBJ2-1 | TRBV6-1 | NA | 14 | few | TGTGCCAGCAGGACCAGGGGTTTTGAGAATGAGCAGTTCTTC | CASRTRGFENEQFF
TRBJ1-1 | TRBV10-3 | NA | 11 | few | TGTGCCACCCACAGTTCAGCTGAAGCTTTCTTT | CATHSSAEAFF
TRBJ1-1 | TRBV5-1 | NA | 14 | NA | TGCGCCAGCAGACGGGACACTATGAACACTGAAGCTTTCTTT | CASRRDTMNTEAFF
TRBJ1-1 | TRBV11-3 | NA | 15 | NA | TGTGCCAGCAGCCCCAAGGGCACAATGAACACTGAAGCTTTCTTT | CASSPKGTMNTEAFF
TRBJ2-5 | TRBV15 | NA | 14 | NA | TGTGCCACCAGCAGAGGTAGGGGCCCAGAGACCCAGTACTTC | CATSRGRGPETQYF
TRBJ2-7 | TRBV6-5 | NA | 13 | NA | TGTGCCAGCAGTTACTCCAGGGGTATGGAGCAGTACTTC | CASSYSRGMEQYF
TRBJ2-1 | TRBV24-1 | NA | 15 | many | TGTGCCACCAGTGACTCCGGGACCTCGTACAATGAGCAGTTCTTC | CATSDSGTSYNEQFF
TRBJ2-5 | TRBV5-1 | TRBD2 | 16 | NA | TGCGTCAGCAGCCGGAGACTAGCGGGAGTGGGCGAGACCCAGTACTTC | CVSSRRLAGVGETQYF
TRBJ1-6 | TRBV21-1 | NA | 16 | NA | TGTGCCAGCAGCAAAGGCGGATGGAGAATGGGTTCACCCCTCCACTTT | CASSKGGWRMGSPLHF
TRBJ1-2 | TRBV11-3 | NA | 12 | NA | TGTGCCAGCAGCTCGACTAATTTTGGCTACACCTTC | CASSSTNFGYTF